The 19 T cell receptor beta chains given below trace back to one sample, sequenced in a study of blood T cell repertoires in COVID-19. TCRdb's copy holds only in-frame clones and misses some; the assay was immunoSEQ multiplex PCR. The sample lists about 20,000 clones; 79% were seen once. Sequencing used peripheral blood. These receptors were taken from an elderly man with acute or convalescent COVID-19.

This clone was counted between two and nine times. The rearrangement joins TRBV28 to TRBJ1-5, with D perhaps TRBD1 (5 bases). The CDR3 loop spans 17 amino acids. Looked up from germline, CDR1 is MDHEN and CDR2 is SYDVKM. Trimming took off 5 bases at V and 4 bases at J, with 21 bases between the two ends. The CDR3 region is CASSPPSGLGSNQPQHF. CDR3 bases: TGTGCCAGCAGTCCCCCATCGGGACTGGGGTCAAATCAGCCCCAGCATTTT.

The chain employs TRBV18 and TRBJ2-1; no firm D call. The germline V gene encodes CDR1 KGHSH and CDR2 LQKENI. Trimming took off 4 bases at V and 2 bases at J, with 9 bases between the two ends. This CDR3 spans 14 amino acids. For the CDR3, the DNA is TGTGCCAGCTCACTCCAACGGGCCTACAATGAGCAGTTCTTC. Protein sequence: CASSLQRAYNEQFF.

The genes are TRBV18 and TRBJ1-5; TRBD1 is a possible D gene (6 bases). CDR1 and CDR2 (germline): KGHSH, LQKENI. The V end was cut by 5 bases, the J end by 0 bases, with 11 bases between. The CDR3 spans 15 residues. The CDR3 nucleotides read TGTGCCAGCTCAAAGAGACAGGATAGCAATCAGCCCCAGCATTTT. This encodes CASSKRQDSNQPQHF. Full variable domain (remainder filled in from reference TRBV18 and TRBJ1-5): NAGVMQNPRHLVRRRGQEARLRCSPMKGHSHVYWYRQLPEEGLKFMVYLQKENIIDESGMPKERFSAEFPKEGPSILRIQQVVRGDSAAYFCASSKRQDSNQPQHFGDGTRLSIL.

This sequence joins TRBV24-1 and TRBJ2-3, with 7 bases identical to TRBD1. This CDR3 comprises 15 residues. Germline-derived CDR1 and CDR2 are KGHDR and SFDVKD. V shed 3 bases, J shed 6 bases, and the junction held 8 bases outside the gene matches. CDR3 coding DNA: TGTGCCACCAGTGATCGACAGGGTACAGGGGATACGCAGTATTTT. It is translated as CATSDRQGTGDTQYF.

This sequence joins TRBV9 and TRBJ1-4; weak D call: TRBD1 (5 bases). The germline V and J ends were trimmed by 4 bases and 6 bases, with 13 bases remaining between them. The CDR3 extends over 14 amino acids. Germline loops: CDR1 SGDLS, CDR2 YYNGEE. CDR3 protein: CASSTQVNDEKLFF. The CDR3 DNA sequence: TGTGCCAGCAGCACACAGGTGAATGATGAAAAACTGTTTTTT.

The V and J genes are TRBV29-1 and TRBJ1-2; D ambiguous. CDR3 length: 14 amino acids. Germline lookup yields CDR1 SQVTM and CDR2 ANQGSEA. V was clipped by 8 bases and J by 2 bases, with 18 bases between them. The DNA for the CDR3 is TGCAGCTGTTTTGAGGGTACGGAGAACTATGGCTACACCTTC. Its translation is CSCFEGTENYGYTF.

V and J are TRBV4-2 and TRBJ2-6; 9 bases agree with TRBD1. With 5 bases clipped from V and 0 bases from J, the junction kept 8 bases outside the gene matches. Germline V gives CDR1 LGHNA, CDR2 YNFKEQ. The CDR3 runs 18 residues. The CDR3 spells CASSAKTGGNSGANVLTF. For the CDR3, the DNA is TGTGCCAGCAGCGCGAAGACAGGGGGTAACTCTGGGGCCAACGTCCTGACTTTC.

The chain uses TRBV5-1 and TRBJ2-3; no firm D call. Trimming cost V 5 bases and J 2 bases, with 15 bases left between them. This CDR3 spans 15 amino acids. The V gene's germline CDR1 is SGHRS and CDR2 YFSETQ. CDR3 loop: CASRSTPETTDTQYF. CDR3 nucleotide sequence: TGCGCCAGCAGATCCACCCCAGAAACCACAGATACGCAGTATTTT.

This chain links TRBV25-1 with TRBJ2-1; D might be TRBD1 (6 bases). V was shortened by 1 base and J by 4 bases, with 11 bases between the two germline ends. The CDR3 has 15 residues. CDR1 and CDR2 (germline): MGHDK, SYGVNS. The CDR3 DNA reads TGTGCCAGCAGTGAATGGGACAAAATTTACAATGAGCAGTTCTTC. It codes for CASSEWDKIYNEQFF.

The chain's CDR3 is CASSVPGANSGNTIYF. DNA for the CDR3: TGTGCCAGCAGCGTCCCAGGGGCGAACTCTGGAAACACCATATATTTT. This chain joins TRBV9 and TRBJ1-3; D possibly corresponds to TRBD1 (6 bases). V was pared by 2 bases and J by 0 bases, with 12 bases between. The germline V gene has CDR1 SGDLS and CDR2 YYNGEE. The CDR3 sequence is 16 residues long.

The rearrangement joins TRBV7-3 to TRBJ2-6; 9 bases agree with TRBD1. J gave up 4 bases and V 5 bases, and 6 bases lay outside the gene matches. Germline V CDR1 and CDR2: SGHTA, FQGTGA. CDR3 size: 16 residues. CDR3: CASSLGTGTGANVLTF. As DNA, the CDR3 is TGTGCCAGCAGCCTAGGGACAGGGACCGGGGCCAACGTCCTGACTTTC.

The chain joins TRBV11-2 to TRBJ2-2; TRBD2 agrees at 9 bases. The junction had 8 bases not matched to a gene; V was cut back by 7 bases and J by 8 bases. The CDR3 is 14 amino acids. Germline CDR1 and CDR2: SGHAT and FQNNGV. The CDR3 DNA reads TGTGCCAGCACCTTTAGCGGGAGAGCGGGGGAGCTGTTTTTT. Translated: CASTFSGRAGELFF. The variable domain in full, completed from reference TRBV11-2 and TRBJ2-2, reads EAGVAQSPRYKIIEKRQSVAFWCNPISGHATLYWYQQILGQGPKLLIQFQNNGVVDDSQLPKDRFSAERLKGVDSTLKIQPAKLEDSAVYLCASTFSGRAGELFFGEGSRLTVL.

The chain joins TRBV18 to TRBJ2-7; D is perhaps TRBD2 (6 bases). This CDR3 has 14 residues. The V gene's germline CDR1 is KGHSH and CDR2 LQKENI. V shed 3 bases and J shed 0 bases, with 9 bases lying between them. In DNA form, the CDR3 reads TGTGCCAGCTCACCGGCGGGGATCTCCTACGAGCAGTACGTC. As protein: CASSPAGISYEQYV.

The rearrangement uses TRBV11-2 and TRBJ2-3; D may be TRBD1 (6 bases). Germline V gene lookup returns CDR1 SGHAT and CDR2 FQNNGV. The V end was cut by 5 bases, the J end by 0 bases, with 12 bases between. The CDR3 runs 15 residues. Here the CDR3 reads CASSPVGGSTDTQYF. The CDR3 DNA follows: TGTGCCAGCAGCCCAGTTGGGGGCAGCACAGATACGCAGTATTTT.

This chain joins TRBV6-5 and TRBJ1-4; no reliable D call. Trimming left V 9 bases short and J 4 bases short, with 12 bases between. Germline V lookup: CDR1 MNHEY, CDR2 SVGAGI. The CDR3 sequence is 13 residues long. CDR3 DNA sequence: TGTGCCAGTACCTTCAGTGATAATGAAAAACTGTTTTTT. It encodes CASTFSDNEKLFF.

The chain has TRBV30 and TRBJ1-2; D ambiguous. This CDR3 is 14 amino acids long. CDR1 GTSNPN and CDR2 SVGIG come from the germline V gene (reference sequence). Trimming pared 3 bases from V and 2 bases from J, leaving 13 bases between. The CDR3 coding sequence is TGTGCCTGGAGAAAGCCCACCCGCAACTATGGCTACACCTTC. Translated: CAWRKPTRNYGYTF.

The rearrangement links TRBV5-6 to TRBJ2-3; D might be TRBD2 (5 bases). This CDR3 region has 14 residues. The germline gives CDR1 SGHDT, CDR2 YYEEEE. The V and J ends lost 4 bases and 4 bases respectively, with 13 bases between them. The CDR3 region is CASSISEYPDTQYF. The CDR3 DNA follows: TGTGCCAGCAGCATTAGCGAGTACCCAGATACGCAGTATTTT.

This chain joins TRBV19 and TRBJ2-3, with 13 positions matching TRBD2. Losses at the gene ends were 4 bases for V and 4 bases for J; bases not matched to a gene: 11. Per germline, CDR1 LNHDA and CDR2 SQIVND (reference sequence). The CDR3 extends over 18 amino acids. The CDR3 region has the DNA TGTGCCAGTAGTACTCATCCCGGACTAGCGGGAGTACCAGATACGCAGTATTTT. The encoded protein is CASSTHPGLAGVPDTQYF.

The rearrangement joins TRBV30 to TRBJ2-7; 12 positions match TRBD2. Germline CDR1 and CDR2: GTSNPN and SVGIG (reference sequence). The CDR3 has 14 amino acids. V shed 5 bases, J shed 4 bases, and the junction held 6 bases outside the gene matches. The CDR3 spells CAWETSGRSYEQYV. The CDR3 DNA is TGTGCCTGGGAGACTAGCGGGAGAAGTTACGAGCAGTACGTC.